A selection of T cell receptor beta chains follows, all from one sample in a study of control samples from healthy donors and cancer patients. Generated by immunoSEQ multiplex PCR, the TCRdb table keeps only in-frame clones and is missing some. The repertoire holds about 140,000 clones, with approximately 88% as singletons. The sequencing sample was made of blood. The source of these receptors is a man aged 25 to 40 in good health. The CDR3 runs from the conserved cysteine through the conserved F or W. The order of the fields is clone size, D gene, J gene, V gene, CDR3 DNA, CDR3 protein. The D gene is left open where the match is weak. Clone size is stated in some rows and not others, as once, few, many or a class when expanded.

once NA TRBJ2-7 TRBV7-2 TGTGCCAGCAGCTTAGGGGGCGCAGCAGATCCCTACGAGCAGTACTTC CASSLGGAADPYEQYF
NA TRBD1 TRBJ1-2 TRBV28 TGTGCCAGCAGGACAGGGGGTGACGGCTATGGCTACACCTTC CASRTGGDGYGYTF
NA NA TRBJ2-3 TRBV6-2/TRBV6-3 TGTGCCAGCAGTAAAGGGCTCACAGATACGCAGTATTTT CASSKGLTDTQYF
once NA TRBJ2-5 TRBV21-1 TGTGCCAGCAGCAAAATCCGTGGGGGAATCGAGCGGGACCAAGAGACCCAGTACTTC CASSKIRGGIERDQETQYF
NA NA TRBJ1-5 TRBV27 TGTGCCAGCAGGACACAGGGCCGGCCCCAGCATTTT CASRTQGRPQHF
NA TRBD2 TRBJ2-7 TRBV2 TGTGCCAGCAGAGAGCGGGAGACCTCCTACGAGCAGTACTTC CASRERETSYEQYF
few NA TRBJ1-2 TRBV12-3/TRBV12-4 TGTGCCAGCAGTTTACCGGGGAGAGGCTACACCTTC CASSLPGRGYTF
NA TRBD1 TRBJ1-5 TRBV18 TGTGCCAGCTCACCCCCGGGACAGGGCAATCAGCCCCAGCATTTT CASSPPGQGNQPQHF
NA NA TRBJ1-1 TRBV6-5 TGTGCCAGCAGTTACGGGGGTAACACTGAAGCTTTCTTT CASSYGGNTEAFF
NA NA TRBJ2-5 TRBV7-9 TGTGCCAGTGCAGTGGAGGAGACCCAGTACTTC CASAVEETQYF
few TRBD1 TRBJ2-7 TRBV19 TGTGCCAGTAGTATATACCCGGACAGGACCTACGAGCAGTACTTC CASSIYPDRTYEQYF
few NA TRBJ1-6 TRBV19 TGTGCCAGTAGTACAGGACAGTATAATTCACCCCTCCACTTT CASSTGQYNSPLHF
NA NA TRBJ2-3 TRBV6-2/TRBV6-3 TGTGCCAGCAGCCAGGGGGGGAGCACAGATACGCAGTATTTT CASSQGGSTDTQYF
NA TRBD2 TRBJ2-3 TRBV20-1 TGCAGTGCTAGTAGCGGGAGTCCCGAAGATACGCAGTATTTT CSASSGSPEDTQYF
NA NA TRBJ2-7 TRBV9 TGTGCCAGCAGCGTAGAGTGGGACACCTCCTACGAGCAGTACTTC CASSVEWDTSYEQYF
NA NA TRBJ1-6 TRBV19 TGTGCCAGTAGTAGGGATGACAGCTCCTATAATTCACCCCTCCACTTT CASSRDDSSYNSPLHF
NA NA TRBJ2-2 TRBV11-1 TGTGCCAGCAGCCGACATCCAGGCCCCGGGGAGCTGTTTTTT CASSRHPGPGELFF
NA TRBD2 TRBJ2-5 TRBV7-3 TGTGCCAGCAGCTTAACGGGGAGGGACCAAGAGACCCAGTACTTC CASSLTGRDQETQYF
NA NA TRBJ1-2 TRBV6-5 TGTGCCAGCACCCTGGCGTTTTCGGATAACTATGGCTACACCTTC CASTLAFSDNYGYTF
NA TRBD1 TRBJ1-2 TRBV24-1 TGTGCCACCAGTGACTCCAGGGGGGTCGATGGCTACACCTTC CATSDSRGVDGYTF
NA TRBD2 TRBJ2-7 TRBV3-1/TRBV3-2 TGTGCCAGCAGCCAAGGGCTAGCGGGAAAAGGGTACGAGCAGTACTTC CASSQGLAGKGYEQYF
NA NA TRBJ1-5 TRBV19 TGTGCCAGTAGTACCGCCGGGACGGGAAGCAATCAGCCCCAGCATTTT CASSTAGTGSNQPQHF
NA TRBD1 TRBJ2-2 TRBV6-4 TGTGCCAGCAGTGACGACAGGGATACCGGGGAGCTGTTTTTT CASSDDRDTGELFF
NA TRBD2 TRBJ2-1 TRBV12-5 TGTGCTAGTGGTGGCCGCCTAGCGGGGGGCGGGGAGCAGTTCTTC CASGGRLAGGGEQFF
few NA TRBJ2-7 TRBV6-2/TRBV6-3 TGTGCCAGCAGTTACGATATCGACAATCACGGCTACGAGCAGTACTTC CASSYDIDNHGYEQYF
NA NA TRBJ2-5 TRBV5-4 TGTGCCAGCAGCTCTAGGGCGGGAGAGACCCAGTACTTC CASSSRAGETQYF
NA NA TRBJ1-1 TRBV5-4 TGTGCCAGCAGCTCCGTACGTGGGGCGCGTGGCACTGAAGCTTTCTTT CASSSVRGARGTEAFF
NA TRBD1 TRBJ1-2 TRBV10-3 TGTGCCATCAGTCGACAGGGGACCAACTATGGCTACACCTTC CAISRQGTNYGYTF
NA NA TRBJ2-3 TRBV6-2/TRBV6-3 TGTGCCAGCAGTTACTCGAACCCAGCAGATACGCAGTATTTT CASSYSNPADTQYF
NA NA TRBJ1-5 TRBV24-1 TGTGCCACCAGTGATGGGGACATCTATCAGCCCCAGCATTTT CATSDGDIYQPQHF
NA NA TRBJ1-1 TRBV6-2/TRBV6-3 TGTGCCAGCAGTTACGTGTTGGAGGACTATTCGGGTTTCAGGTTT CASSYVLEDYSGFRF
NA NA TRBJ2-7 TRBV9 TGTGCCAGCAGCGTAGTTTCGGGTGGAGCGGTAGTCGACGAGCAGTACTTC CASSVVSGGAVVDEQYF
NA TRBD1 TRBJ1-2 TRBV7-3 TGTGCCAGCAGCCGGACAGGACAGGAGGATGGCTACACCTTC CASSRTGQEDGYTF
NA NA TRBJ2-4 TRBV5-4 TGTGCCAGCAGCTTGGGCGCAGTAAAAAACATTCAGTACTTC CASSLGAVKNIQYF
NA NA TRBJ1-5 TRBV19 TGTGCCAGTAGTCGCGGTCTAGCCAATCAGCCCCAGCATTTT CASSRGLANQPQHF
NA NA TRBJ1-3 TRBV11-2 TGTGCCAGCAGCCCTAGGGCAGGGGACGGAAACACCATATATTTT CASSPRAGDGNTIYF
NA TRBD1 TRBJ2-2 TRBV18 TGTGCCAGCTCGTTGAGACAGGGACCGAACACCGGGGAGCTGTTTTTT CASSLRQGPNTGELFF
once TRBD1 TRBJ1-6 TRBV9 TGTGCCAGCAGCGTAGCTTTAAGGCAGGGGGACTCACCCCTCCACTTT CASSVALRQGDSPLHF
NA NA TRBJ2-7 TRBV5-1 TGCGCCAGCAGCTTGGACAGGGCCGTCTACGAGCAGTACTTC CASSLDRAVYEQYF
NA TRBD1 TRBJ2-7 TRBV5-6 TGTGCCAGCAGTCGCATACAGGGGGCGCATGTCGAGCAGTACTTC CASSRIQGAHVEQYF
NA NA TRBJ2-1 TRBV5-6 TGTGCCAGCAGCTCCCCGGGAAATGAGCAGTTCTTC CASSSPGNEQFF
NA TRBD1 TRBJ1-6 TRBV2 TGTGCCAGCAACGGAGACAGGGAGGGTTCACCCCTCCACTTT CASNGDREGSPLHF
NA TRBD2 TRBJ2-3 TRBV27 TGTGCCAGCAGCCTCGGGACTAGCGGGAGGGAATTCACAGATACGCAGTATTTT CASSLGTSGREFTDTQYF
once NA TRBJ2-3 TRBV11-3 TGTGCCAGCAGCGGGGAAGGCACAGATACGCAGTATTTT CASSGEGTDTQYF
NA NA TRBJ1-4 TRBV5-8 TGTGCCAGCAGCCCAGGCCCGACAGGACTAAATGAAAAACTGTTTTTT CASSPGPTGLNEKLFF
NA NA TRBJ1-4 TRBV3-1/TRBV3-2 TGTGCCAGCAGCCAAACCAAAGACGATAATGAAAAACTGTTTTTT CASSQTKDDNEKLFF
NA NA TRBJ2-7 TRBV10-3 TGTGCCATCAGTGAGTATCCCAACTCCTACGAGCAGTACTTC CAISEYPNSYEQYF
NA NA TRBJ2-3 TRBV7-8 TGTGCCAGCAGCTTAGTGGCGGGAAGCACAGATACGCAGTATTTT CASSLVAGSTDTQYF
NA NA TRBJ2-1 TRBV7-9 TGTGCCAGCAGCTCATATCCCCACCGGGACGGAGACAATGAGCAGTTCTTC CASSSYPHRDGDNEQFF